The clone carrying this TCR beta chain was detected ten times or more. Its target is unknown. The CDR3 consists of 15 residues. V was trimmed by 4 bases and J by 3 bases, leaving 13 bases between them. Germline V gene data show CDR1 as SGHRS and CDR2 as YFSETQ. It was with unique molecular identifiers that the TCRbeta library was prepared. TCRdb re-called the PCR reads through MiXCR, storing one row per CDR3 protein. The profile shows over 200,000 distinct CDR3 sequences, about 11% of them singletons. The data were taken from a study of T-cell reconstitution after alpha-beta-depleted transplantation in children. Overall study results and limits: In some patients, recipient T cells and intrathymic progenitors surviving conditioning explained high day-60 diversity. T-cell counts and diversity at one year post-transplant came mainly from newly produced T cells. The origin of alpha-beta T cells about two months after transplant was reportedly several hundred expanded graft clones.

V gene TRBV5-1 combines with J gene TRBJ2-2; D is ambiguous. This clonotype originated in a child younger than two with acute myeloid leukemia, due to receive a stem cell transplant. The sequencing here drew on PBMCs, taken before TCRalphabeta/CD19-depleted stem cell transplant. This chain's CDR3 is CASSRSDIYTGELFF. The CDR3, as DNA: TGCGCCAGCAGCCGCTCCGACATCTACACCGGGGAGCTGTTTTTT.